The 28 T cell receptor beta chains in this list originate from one sample, sequenced in a study of PD-1 blockade in mismatch repair-deficient tumors (dated by TCRdb to about 2017). In the paper's terms, the time point label means: peripheral blood before pembrolizumab. Library prep was done by the immunoSEQ multiplex PCR assay. What TCRdb holds here is the immuneACCESS table cut down to in-frame rearrangements. Part of the clones is not present; checked against another copy, under half of the missing clones reflect an unresolved V gene, and the others are unexplained. This sample lists about 16,000 clones; roughly 84% were detected once. Of the sample, around a sixth is held by the ten largest clones. The sample in question was PBMCs, obtained before pembrolizumab treatment. Every receptor here comes from an adult with mismatch repair-deficient cancer.

The chain is built from TRBV28 and TRBJ2-1; the match to TRBD2 covers 9 bases. Germline CDR1 MDHEN, CDR2 SYDVKM. The CDR3 contains 15 residues. The trim removed 6 bases at V and 6 bases at J, leaving 9 bases unmatched. CDR3 coding DNA: TGTGCCAGCAGGAAATTAGCGGGAGCTACCAATGAGCAGTTCTTC. This codes for CASRKLAGATNEQFF.

V and J are TRBV4-3 and TRBJ2-3; D unresolved. Between the trimmed V and J ends, which lost 1 base and 7 bases, there was a span of 9 bases. The CDR3 totals 13 residues. CDR1 and CDR2 (germline): LGHNA, YSLEER. CDR3 sequence (DNA): TGCGCCAGCAGCCAAGGGGCCCGAAATACGCAGTATTTT. The encoded protein is CASSQGARNTQYF.

The rearrangement joins TRBV6-4 to TRBJ2-3, with D possibly being TRBD2 (6 bases). In germline, CDR1 is MRHNA, CDR2 SNTAGT. CDR3 length: 14 residues. Trimming pared 4 bases from V and 0 bases from J, leaving 8 bases between. CDR3 sequence (DNA): TGTGCCAGCAGTGCCGGGACTAGCACAGATACGCAGTATTTT. Its translation: CASSAGTSTDTQYF.

This sequence joins TRBV7-2 and TRBJ2-7; possibly TRBD1 for D (5 bases). The V gene's germline CDR1 is SGHTA and CDR2 FQGNSA. V dropped 0 bases and J dropped 0 bases, with 6 bases sitting between them. The CDR3 has 14 amino acids. The CDR3 spells CASSLARASYEQYF. CDR3 DNA: TGTGCCAGCAGCTTAGCCAGGGCCTCCTACGAGCAGTACTTC.

The chain combines TRBV29-1 with TRBJ1-2; D uncertain. Germline values: CDR1 SQVTM, CDR2 ANQGSEA. V gave up 6 bases and J gave up 0 bases, with 14 bases separating them. The CDR3 spans 14 residues. Here the CDR3 reads CSVRPGDPNYGYTF. The CDR3 nucleotides are TGCAGCGTGCGACCGGGCGATCCTAACTATGGCTACACCTTC. The variable domain in full, with the rest retrieved from reference TRBV29-1 and TRBJ1-2, is SAVISQKPSRDICQRGTSLTIQCQVDSQVTMMFWYRQQPGQSLTLIATANQGSEATYESGFVIDKFPISRPNLTFSTLTVSNMSPEDSSIYLCSVRPGDPNYGYTFGSGTRLTVV.

V usage is TRBV5-1 and J usage is TRBJ2-7; TRBD1 matches at 9 bases. The V and J ends lost 4 bases and 7 bases, in that order; junction bases with no gene match: 9. The CDR3 consists of 14 residues. Germline values: CDR1 SGHRS, CDR2 YFSETQ. The chain's CDR3 is CASSATGGLGEQYF. As DNA, the CDR3 is TGCGCCAGCAGCGCGACAGGGGGTCTGGGGGAGCAGTACTTC.

The chain is built from TRBV11-1 and TRBJ2-2, with TRBD1 matching 8 bases. J gave up 5 bases and V 0 bases, and 5 bases lay outside the gene matches. The CDR3 contains 16 residues. Germline lookup yields CDR1 SGHAT and CDR2 FQDESV (reference sequence). CDR3 nucleotides: TGTGCCAGCAGCTTAGCGGTTACAGGGGGTACCGGGGAGCTGTTTTTT. Its translation is CASSLAVTGGTGELFF.

The chain has TRBV28 and TRBJ2-7; a possible D gene is TRBD2 (5 bases). The germline V gene encodes CDR1 MDHEN and CDR2 SYDVKM. Trimming left V 5 bases short and J 6 bases short, with 17 bases between. The CDR3 totals 14 residues. CDR3 sequence (DNA): TGTGCCAGCAGTCTCGGACGGGGTGACATCGAGCAGTACTTC. Protein product: CASSLGRGDIEQYF.

V is TRBV29-1 and J is TRBJ2-1; 7 nucleotides agree with TRBD2. This CDR3 region has 13 residues. The junction had 9 bases not matched to a gene; V was cut back by 8 bases and J by 5 bases. From germline, CDR1 is SQVTM and CDR2 ANQGSEA. The CDR3 region has the DNA TGCAGCCTCGGGGGGATTGTGCACAATGAGCAGTTCTTC. Its protein is CSLGGIVHNEQFF.

In regard to this clone: Relative to the germline gene, one junction end is altered; a read error may explain this. The V call is TRBV4-1, the J call TRBJ1-2, with unresolved D. Germline CDR1 reads MGHRA; CDR2 reads YSYEKL. The length of the CDR3 is 16 residues. The CDR3 loop reads CASSPETPGVSYSYTF. CDR3 nucleotide sequence: TGCGCCAGCAGCCCCGAGACCCCGGGAGTTTCCTATAGCTACACCTTC.

The chain links TRBV5-4 to TRBJ2-3; D call uncertain. V was trimmed by 4 bases and J by 0 bases, leaving 12 bases between them. The CDR3 runs 15 residues. Looked up from germline, CDR1 is SGHNT and CDR2 is YYREEE (reference sequence). CDR3 sequence reads: CASSARSDSTDTQYF. The CDR3 DNA follows: TGTGCCAGCAGCGCCAGGAGCGATAGCACAGATACGCAGTATTTT.

The chain carries TRBV4-3 and TRBJ2-3; 7 nucleotides match TRBD1. With 0 bases clipped from V and 4 bases from J, the junction kept 7 bases outside the gene matches. The CDR3 extends over 16 amino acids. Germline V gene data show CDR1 as LGHNA and CDR2 as YSLEER. The CDR3 here is CASSQDIGQGADTQYF. The CDR3 nucleotides are TGCGCCAGCAGCCAAGATATAGGGCAGGGGGCAGATACGCAGTATTTT.

The J gene is TRBJ2-7, the V gene TRBV15, with a weak D call TRBD2 (5 bases). This CDR3 spans 14 amino acids. Per germline, CDR1 LNHNV and CDR2 YYDKDF (reference sequence). Trimming pared 1 base from V and 3 bases from J, leaving 10 bases between. This chain's CDR3 is CATSRVEGSYEQYF. The CDR3 region has the DNA TGTGCCACCAGCAGAGTAGAGGGCAGCTACGAGCAGTACTTC.

The genes are TRBV11-3 and TRBJ2-2; D is unresolved. The germline V gene encodes CDR1 SGHNT and CDR2 YENEEA. Trimming removed 0 bases at V and 6 bases at J, with 14 bases between. The CDR3 runs 16 residues. This CDR3 reads CASSLDFRRRAGELFF. The CDR3 DNA is TGTGCCAGCAGCTTAGACTTCCGAAGGCGAGCCGGGGAGCTGTTTTTT.

This clone was seen once. This sequence joins TRBV11-3 and TRBJ2-1; no reliable D call. The CDR3 loop spans 14 amino acids. Germline values: CDR1 SGHNT, CDR2 YENEEA. Trimming stripped 3 bases from V and 0 bases from J, with 6 bases between. CDR3 nucleotides: TGTGCCAGCAGCTTGAGGTCCTCCTACAATGAGCAGTTCTTC. Encoded protein: CASSLRSSYNEQFF.

J is TRBJ2-5 and V is TRBV6-6, with 8 bases fitting TRBD2. Germline V gene lookup returns CDR1 MNHNY and CDR2 SVGAGI (reference sequence). CDR3 length: 14 residues. J lost 4 bases, V lost 4 bases, and 5 bases had no gene match. This CDR3 is CASSSAGVGETQYF. The CDR3 DNA is TGTGCCAGCAGTTCAGCGGGAGTTGGAGAGACCCAGTACTTC.

The chain recombines TRBV4-1 with TRBJ1-2; 9 positions agree with TRBD1. This CDR3 region has 16 residues. Germline V lookup: CDR1 MGHRA, CDR2 YSYEKL. Germline trimming cut 3 bases from V and 5 bases from J; bases unmatched to any gene: 10. As DNA, the CDR3 is TGCGCCAGCAGCCACGGGGGGGGACAGGGCGATTATGGCTACACCTTC. Translated, it gives CASSHGGGQGDYGYTF.

This sequence joins TRBV7-6 and TRBJ1-4; 10 bases fit TRBD1. Germline V CDR1 and CDR2: SGHVS, FNYEAQ. This CDR3 contains 15 residues. Unmatched junction bases numbered 8, after V lost 5 bases and J lost 8 bases. The CDR3: CASSARDRGGEKLFF. The CDR3 region has the DNA TGTGCCAGCAGCGCGAGGGACAGGGGTGGAGAAAAACTGTTTTTT.

The chain has TRBV4-3 and TRBJ2-3; unclear D gene. The germline V gene encodes CDR1 LGHNA and CDR2 YSLEER. V shed 0 bases and J shed 4 bases, with 8 bases lying between them. The length of the CDR3 is 14 residues. CDR3 region: CASSQDWPADTQYF. The DNA of the CDR3 is TGCGCCAGCAGCCAAGATTGGCCGGCAGATACGCAGTATTTT.

The rearrangement links TRBV5-6 to TRBJ2-1; 7 nucleotides match TRBD2. CDR1 and CDR2 from the germline V gene are SGHDT and YYEEEE. The CDR3 is made up of 16 amino acids. Trimming cost V 4 bases and J 2 bases; bases outside gene matches: 9. CDR3 loop: CASSNLAASTYNEQFF. As DNA, the CDR3 is TGTGCCAGCAGCAACCTAGCGGCCTCAACCTACAATGAGCAGTTCTTC. The whole variable domain, filled in from reference TRBV5-6 and TRBJ2-1, reads DAGVTQSPTHLIKTRGQQVTLRCSPKSGHDTVSWYQQALGQGPQFIFQYYEEEERQRGNFPDRFSGHQFPNYSSELNVNALLLGDSALYLCASSNLAASTYNEQFFGPGTRLTVL.

The genes are TRBV5-1 and TRBJ2-7; 7 positions match TRBD2. V was clipped by 6 bases and J by 6 bases; unmatched bases: 12. Germline CDR1 and CDR2: SGHRS and YFSETQ. This CDR3 has 14 residues. CDR3 sequence reads: CASTNPAGVGEQYF. Written as DNA, the CDR3 is TGCGCCAGCACGAACCCGGCGGGGGTCGGCGAGCAGTACTTC. The variable domain in full, completed from reference TRBV5-1 and TRBJ2-7, reads KAGVTQTPRYLIKTRGQQVTLSCSPISGHRSVSWYQQTPGQGLQFLFEYFSETQRNKGNFPGRFSGRQFSNSRSEMNVSTLELGDSALYLCASTNPAGVGEQYFGPGTRLTVT.

This rearrangement joins TRBV30 to TRBJ2-7; 7 nucleotides agree with TRBD1. The germline CDR1 and CDR2 sequences are GTSNPN and SVGIG (reference sequence). The CDR3 totals 13 residues. V lost 1 base to trimming and J lost 5 bases; unmatched junction nucleotides: 5. For the CDR3, the DNA is TGTGCCTGGAGTGGTCTAGGGGGCCACGAGCAGTACTTC. This codes for CAWSGLGGHEQYF.

The chain uses TRBV5-1 and TRBJ2-7; 7 nucleotides align to TRBD2. CDR1 SGHRS and CDR2 YFSETQ come from the germline V gene. V lost 2 bases, J lost 3 bases, and 2 bases stayed unmatched. The CDR3 has 13 amino acids. CDR3 coding DNA: TGCGCCAGCAGCTTAGGACTAGGCTACGAGCAGTACTTC. Encoded protein: CASSLGLGYEQYF.

The V and J genes are TRBV6-1 and TRBJ2-3, with TRBD2 matching over 10 bases. V lost 3 bases and J lost 1; bases outside the gene matches: 1. The CDR3 is made up of 15 amino acids. CDR1 and CDR2 from the germline V gene are MNHNS and SASEGT. In DNA form, the CDR3 reads TGTGCCAGCAGTGATGGGACTAGCGGCACAGATACGCAGTATTTT. As protein: CASSDGTSGTDTQYF.

The rearrangement uses TRBV6-5 and TRBJ2-7, with 7 bases identical to TRBD2. Per the germline V gene, CDR1 is MNHEY and CDR2 is SVGAGI. CDR3 size: 16 residues. V was pared by 2 bases and J by 0 bases, with 7 bases of the junction left unmatched. The CDR3 region has the DNA TGTGCCAGCAGTTACGACGGCGGGGGTACCTCCTACGAGCAGTACTTC. Translation: CASSYDGGGTSYEQYF.

CDR3 amino acids: CASRAPGRGNEKLFF. The CDR3 nucleotides are TGTGCCAGCAGGGCCCCGGGCCGCGGAAATGAAAAACTGTTTTTT. The chain joins TRBV28 to TRBJ1-4; D uncertain. The CDR3 is 15 residues long. CDR1 MDHEN and CDR2 SYDVKM come from the germline V gene. With 6 bases removed from V and 5 bases from J, the gap between germline ends came to 16 bases.

The chain links TRBV5-5 to TRBJ1-5, with unresolved D. The CDR3 is made up of 13 amino acids. Germline V gives CDR1 SGHKS, CDR2 YYEKEE (reference sequence). Trimming took off 2 bases at V and 5 bases at J, with 8 bases between the two ends. The CDR3 reads CASSLRLDQPQHF. DNA for the CDR3: TGTGCCAGCAGCTTAAGGCTGGATCAGCCCCAGCATTTT.

The CDR3 spells CASSPDRGVSDTQYF. In DNA, the CDR3 is TGTGCCAGTAGCCCGGACAGGGGCGTTTCAGATACGCAGTATTTT. V and J are TRBV19 and TRBJ2-3; TRBD1 matches 9 bases. The V and J ends lost 6 bases and 4 bases, in that order; junction bases with no gene match: 8. CDR1 is LNHDA, CDR2 SQIVND, per germline (reference sequence). The CDR3 loop spans 15 amino acids. Full variable domain (remainder filled in from reference TRBV19 and TRBJ2-3): DGGITQSPKYLFRKEGQNVTLSCEQNLNHDAMYWYRQDPGQGLRLIYYSQIVNDFQKGDIAEGYSVSREKKESFPLTVTSAQKNPTAFYLCASSPDRGVSDTQYFGPGTRLTVL.